This T cell receptor (beta chain) comes out of a study of long-term antiretroviral therapy in people with HIV. Study findings and constraints: Pre-ART-expanded clones dominated the repertoire at all time points.

At minimum, one pre-ART and two post-ART PBMC samples were obtained from each donor. V dropped 5 bases and J dropped 1; count of bases not matched to a gene: 3. From germline, CDR1 is SGHTA and CDR2 FQGTGA. The CDR3 totals 14 residues. Details on this clone: Its target is unknown.

It was version v3.0 of the immunoSEQ assay that was run at survey level. The table came from immunoSEQ multiplex PCR; TCRdb's copy has only in-frame clones and leaves some out. Found here are approximately 33,000 clones, around four fifths of them singletons; the top ten hold roughly 7.9%. Sequencing used unsorted PBMCs, obtained 0.4 years before starting antiretroviral therapy. The receptor's source is a man younger than 30 with HIV. The gene calls are TRBV7-3 and TRBJ1-1; 8 nucleotides match TRBD1. The CDR3 loop reads CASSRDRGNTEAFF. The CDR3 coding sequence is TGTGCCAGCAGCCGCGACAGGGGGAACACTGAAGCTTTCTTT.